This TCR beta chain appears in the sequencing data of a study of blood T cell repertoires in COVID-19. Original data processing: Quantification of nucleated cells was approximated via reference gene primer amplification. Repertoires were generated with immunoSEQ multiplex PCR, while TCRdb's copy carries only in-frame clones and drops some. V and J calls plus clone size are reproduced from that table; the DNA served to infer D and trimming. The data show hundreds of thousands of clones, around 84% seen once. Trimming stripped 3 bases from V and 3 bases from J, with 12 bases between. Looked up from germline, CDR1 is SEHNR and CDR2 is FQNEAQ (reference sequence). This CDR3 is built from 15 residues.

This receptor was taken from a woman between 35 and 50 years old who had recovered from COVID-19. Sequenced sample: PBMCs or T cells enriched from blood (not recorded which). The J gene is TRBJ2-1, the V gene TRBV7-9; TRBD2 might be the D (6 bases). The CDR3 is CASSLAGRLYNEQFF. The CDR3 nucleotides are TGTGCCAGCAGCTTGGCGGGACGGCTCTACAATGAGCAGTTCTTC.